This TCR beta chain was identified in a study of shared clonotypes between healthy human individuals. General study points: The generation probabilities recorded for non-shared clonotypes fell below those of clonotypes shared by all four donors.

V lost 1 base, J lost 4 bases, and 5 bases lay in between. Germline CDR1 is SGHAT and CDR2 is FQNNGV. This CDR3 has 12 residues. Details on this clone: The antigen is undetermined. Just one base apart from a much larger clone, this may be a read error. Other DNA sequences within the sample encode an identical CDR3.

Running of the assay took place at deep level. TCRdb keeps only in-frame clones here, not all; method: immunoSEQ multiplex PCR. The sample records roughly 1 million clones, about 70% being singletons. This TCR was sampled from a man younger than 35 in good health. The sample taken for sequencing was memory CD4+ T cells sorted from blood. The sample's subset: CD45RA-negative fraction. The V call is TRBV11-2, the J call TRBJ2-7; D remains unclear. For the CDR3, the DNA is TGTGCCAGCAGCTTAGTTGGGTACGAGCAGTACTTC. It specifies CASSLVGYEQYF.